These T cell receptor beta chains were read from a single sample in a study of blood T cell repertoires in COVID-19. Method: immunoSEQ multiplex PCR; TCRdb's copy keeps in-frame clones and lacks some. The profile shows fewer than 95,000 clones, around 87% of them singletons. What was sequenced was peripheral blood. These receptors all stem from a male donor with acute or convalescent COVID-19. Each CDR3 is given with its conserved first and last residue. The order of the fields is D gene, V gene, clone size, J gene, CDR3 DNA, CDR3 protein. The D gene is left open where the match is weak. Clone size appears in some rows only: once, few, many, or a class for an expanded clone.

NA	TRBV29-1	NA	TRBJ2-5	TGCAGCGTTGAACAGGCAGAGACCCAGTACTTC	CSVEQAETQYF
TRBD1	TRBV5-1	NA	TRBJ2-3	TGCGCCAGCAGCGCTGGACAGGGCGGCACAGATACGCAGTATTTT	CASSAGQGGTDTQYF
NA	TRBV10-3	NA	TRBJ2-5	TGTGCCATCTCCCGGGGGGCAACTAAAGAGACCCAGTACTTC	CAISRGATKETQYF
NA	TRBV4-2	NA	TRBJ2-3	TGTGCCAGCAGCCAAGGCCTTCGCGGTACGCAGTATTTT	CASSQGLRGTQYF
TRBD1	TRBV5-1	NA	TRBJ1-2	TGCGCCAGCAGCCCCCTGACCGGGACAGGGATTGGCTACACCTTC	CASSPLTGTGIGYTF
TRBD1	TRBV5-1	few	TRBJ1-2	TGCGCCAGCAGCTTGGGACAGGGCTTCTATGGCTACACCTTC	CASSLGQGFYGYTF
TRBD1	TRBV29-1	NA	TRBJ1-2	TGCAGCGTTGGGCCTCGACAGGGGGCTGACTATGGCTACACCTTC	CSVGPRQGADYGYTF
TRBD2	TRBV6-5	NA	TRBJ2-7	TGTGCCAGCAGGGCCGGAATAGCGGGGGGTCAACAGTACTTC	CASRAGIAGGQQYF
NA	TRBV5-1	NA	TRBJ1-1	TGCGCCAGCAGCCTCAGGGGAGAGGACACTGAAGCTTTCTTT	CASSLRGEDTEAFF
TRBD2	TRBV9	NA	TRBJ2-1	TGTGCCAGCAGCCCCTCAGCGGGGGAGCAGTTCTTC	CASSPSAGEQFF
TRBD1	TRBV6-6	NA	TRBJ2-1	TGTGCCAGTCGACAGGGGGAGTACAATGAGCAGTTCTTC	CASRQGEYNEQFF
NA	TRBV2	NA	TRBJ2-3	TGTGCGGGGGGAGGACGTAGACACACAGATACGCAGTATTTT	CAGGGRRHTDTQYF
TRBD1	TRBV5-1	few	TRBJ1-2	TGCGCCAGCAGCCCGTCCCAGGGGGCGGGCTATGGCTACACCTTC	CASSPSQGAGYGYTF
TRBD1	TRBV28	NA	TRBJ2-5	TGTGCCAGCAGTGCATCCTCCGGGACAGGGATTGGGACCCAGTACTTC	CASSASSGTGIGTQYF
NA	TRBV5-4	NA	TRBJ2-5	TGTGCCAGCAGCTTGGATACGGCGGAGGAGACCCAGTACTTC	CASSLDTAEETQYF